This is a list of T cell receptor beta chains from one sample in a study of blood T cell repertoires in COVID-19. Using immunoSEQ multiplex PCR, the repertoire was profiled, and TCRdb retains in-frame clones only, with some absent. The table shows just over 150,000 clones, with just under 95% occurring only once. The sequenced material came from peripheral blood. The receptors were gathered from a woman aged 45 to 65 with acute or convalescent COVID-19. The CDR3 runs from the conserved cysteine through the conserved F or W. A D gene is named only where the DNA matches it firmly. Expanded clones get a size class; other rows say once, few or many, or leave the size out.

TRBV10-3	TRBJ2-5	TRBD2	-	CAISEVPGLAGSGTQYF	TGTGCCATCAGTGAGGTACCGGGACTAGCGGGGTCAGGGACCCAGTACTTC
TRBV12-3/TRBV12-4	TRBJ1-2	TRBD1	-	CASSRQGAGGYTF	TGTGCCAGCAGCAGACAGGGGGCGGGTGGCTACACCTTC
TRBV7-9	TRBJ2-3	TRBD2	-	CASSSQRGGYTDTQYF	TGTGCCAGCAGCTCCCAGCGGGGGGGTTACACAGATACGCAGTATTTT
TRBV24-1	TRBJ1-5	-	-	CATSEQFNQPQHF	TGTGCCACCAGTGAGCAGTTCAATCAGCCCCAGCATTTT
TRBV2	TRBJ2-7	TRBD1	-	CASSGQGIFYEQYF	TGTGCCAGCTCGGGACAGGGAATTTTCTACGAGCAGTACTTC
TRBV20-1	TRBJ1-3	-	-	CSANDGWNTIYF	TGCAGTGCTAATGACGGGTGGAACACCATATATTTT
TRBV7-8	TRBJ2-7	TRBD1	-	CASSLIGQGDYEQYF	TGTGCCAGCAGCTTGATCGGACAGGGTGACTACGAGCAGTACTTC
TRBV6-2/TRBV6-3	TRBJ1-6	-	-	CASSPSRTKLDSPLHF	TGTGCCAGCAGCCCTTCCAGGACAAAGCTTGATTCACCCCTCCACTTT
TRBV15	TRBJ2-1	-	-	CATSSAWGQGSYNEQFF	TGTGCCACCAGCAGCGCTTGGGGTCAGGGCTCCTACAATGAGCAGTTCTTC
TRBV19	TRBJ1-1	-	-	CASSIGAAKGRLNTEAFF	TGTGCCAGTAGTATAGGTGCGGCCAAAGGGAGGTTGAACACTGAAGCTTTCTTT
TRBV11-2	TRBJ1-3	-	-	CASSLVNSAGNTIYF	TGTGCCAGCAGCTTAGTAAACAGTGCAGGAAACACCATATATTTT
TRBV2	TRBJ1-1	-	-	CASSPGGTQNTEAFF	TGTGCCAGCAGTCCCGGGGGGACACAGAACACTGAAGCTTTCTTT
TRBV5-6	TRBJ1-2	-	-	CASRPTGTNYGYTF	TGTGCCAGCAGACCAACAGGGACTAACTATGGCTACACCTTC
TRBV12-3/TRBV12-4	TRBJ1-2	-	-	CASSQTDSYGYTF	TGTGCCAGCAGTCAAACGGACAGCTATGGCTACACCTTC
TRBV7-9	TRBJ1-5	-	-	CASRSDREPQHF	TGTGCCAGCAGGTCCGACCGGGAGCCCCAGCATTTT
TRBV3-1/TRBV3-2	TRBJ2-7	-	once	CASSQEYIETNYEQYF	TGTGCCAGCAGCCAAGAATACATCGAGACTAACTACGAGCAGTACTTC
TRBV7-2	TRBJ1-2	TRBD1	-	CASSPDRGLNYGYTF	TGTGCCAGCAGCCCAGACAGGGGACTTAACTATGGCTACACCTTC
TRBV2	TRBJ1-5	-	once	CASLRGGDQPQHF	TGTGCCAGTCTTAGAGGGGGTGACCAGCCCCAGCATTTT
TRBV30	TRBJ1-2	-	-	CAWSVTRDYGYTF	TGTGCCTGGAGTGTAACCCGGGACTATGGCTACACCTTC
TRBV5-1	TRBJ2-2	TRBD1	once	CASSSVRTGDTGELFF	TGCGCCAGCAGCTCTGTTAGGACAGGGGACACCGGGGAGCTGTTTTTT
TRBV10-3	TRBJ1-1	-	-	CAISERKGLNTEAFF	TGTGCCATCAGTGAACGAAAGGGGCTTAACACTGAAGCTTTCTTT
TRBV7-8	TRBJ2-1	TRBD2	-	CASSPLERGYEQFF	TGTGCCAGCAGCCCCCTCGAGCGGGGCTATGAGCAGTTCTTC
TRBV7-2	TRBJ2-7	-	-	CASSLVGRVDEQYF	TGTGCCAGCAGCTTAGTTGGGCGGGTGGACGAGCAGTACTTC
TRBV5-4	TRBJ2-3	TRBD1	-	CASRPQGIVTDTQYF	TGTGCCAGCAGACCACAGGGGATTGTTACAGATACGCAGTATTTT
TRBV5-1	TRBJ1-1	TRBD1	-	CASSSGQGTEAFF	TGCGCCAGCAGCTCGGGACAGGGGACTGAAGCTTTCTTT
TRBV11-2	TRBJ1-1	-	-	CASSLPLGLGDTEAFF	TGTGCCAGCAGCTTACCTCTGGGGTTGGGAGACACTGAAGCTTTCTTT
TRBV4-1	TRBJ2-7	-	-	CASSPAGLEQYF	TGCGCCAGCAGCCCGGCGGGGCTCGAGCAGTACTTC
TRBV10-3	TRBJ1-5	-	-	CAISQSGDQPQHF	TGTGCCATCAGCCAGTCGGGGGATCAGCCCCAGCATTTT
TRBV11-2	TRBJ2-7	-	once	CASSPDGSSYEQYF	TGTGCCAGCAGCCCAGACGGGAGCTCCTACGAGCAGTACTTC
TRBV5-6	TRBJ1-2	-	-	CASSPGSDYGYTF	TGTGCCAGCAGCCCGGGATCCGACTATGGCTACACCTTC
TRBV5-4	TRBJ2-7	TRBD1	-	CASSLGTGIYEQYF	TGTGCCAGCAGCTTGGGGACAGGGATTTATGAGCAGTACTTC